This TCR beta chain is from a study of T cells expressing NK-cell markers. Whole-study context: Sorted CD3+CD56+NKG2C+, CD3+CD56+NKG2C- and CD3+CD56-NKG2C+ T cells provided the TCR beta repertoires. One of eight sequenced donors was HCMV-seronegative; the other seven were seropositive.

TCRdb reprocessed the 5' RACE reads; each CDR3 protein has one entry and no DNA is given. In total, the table holds some 440,000 distinct CDR3 sequences. Study results and caveats: It was still unclear whether expanded NKG2C+ T cell clones were HCMV specific. These clonotypes, the leaders elsewhere, also led the CD3+CD56-NKG2C+ fraction in several donors.

The CDR3 is 17 amino acids. CDR1 and CDR2 from the germline V gene are LNHNV and YYDKDF (reference sequence). In regard to this clonotype: Its antigen is as yet unknown.

The origin of this receptor is a woman aged 45-59 years in good health. Specimen: blood T cells: a sorted CD56 or NKG2C T cell subset, CD4+ or CD8+ T cells, or bulk PBMC T cells (not recorded which). The chain has TRBV15 and TRBJ2-5; TCRdb outputs TRBD2, but without DNA this stays unchecked. CDR3 sequence: CATSRDWVSGGQETQYF.